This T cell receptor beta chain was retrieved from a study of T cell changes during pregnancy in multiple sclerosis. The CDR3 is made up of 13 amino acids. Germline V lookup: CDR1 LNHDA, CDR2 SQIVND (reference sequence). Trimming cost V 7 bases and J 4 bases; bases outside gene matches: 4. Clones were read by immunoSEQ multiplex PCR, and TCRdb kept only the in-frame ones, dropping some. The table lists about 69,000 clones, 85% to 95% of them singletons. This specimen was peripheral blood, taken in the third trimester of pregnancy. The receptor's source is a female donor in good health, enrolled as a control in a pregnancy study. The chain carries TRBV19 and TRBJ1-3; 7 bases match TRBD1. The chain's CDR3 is CASNEGAGNTIYF. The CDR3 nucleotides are TGTGCCAGTAATGAGGGGGCCGGAAACACCATATATTTT.